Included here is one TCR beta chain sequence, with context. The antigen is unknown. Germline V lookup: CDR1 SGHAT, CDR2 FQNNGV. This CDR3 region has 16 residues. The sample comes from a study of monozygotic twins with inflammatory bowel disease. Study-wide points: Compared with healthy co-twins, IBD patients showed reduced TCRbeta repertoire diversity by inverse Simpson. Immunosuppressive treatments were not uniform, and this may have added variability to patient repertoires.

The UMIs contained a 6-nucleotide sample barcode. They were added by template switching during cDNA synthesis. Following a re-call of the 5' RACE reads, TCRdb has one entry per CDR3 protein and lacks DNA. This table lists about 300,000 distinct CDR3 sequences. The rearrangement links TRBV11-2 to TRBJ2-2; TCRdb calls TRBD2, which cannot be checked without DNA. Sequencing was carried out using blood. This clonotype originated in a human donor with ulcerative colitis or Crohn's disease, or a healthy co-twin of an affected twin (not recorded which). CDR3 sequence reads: CASSSLAGGDTGELFF.